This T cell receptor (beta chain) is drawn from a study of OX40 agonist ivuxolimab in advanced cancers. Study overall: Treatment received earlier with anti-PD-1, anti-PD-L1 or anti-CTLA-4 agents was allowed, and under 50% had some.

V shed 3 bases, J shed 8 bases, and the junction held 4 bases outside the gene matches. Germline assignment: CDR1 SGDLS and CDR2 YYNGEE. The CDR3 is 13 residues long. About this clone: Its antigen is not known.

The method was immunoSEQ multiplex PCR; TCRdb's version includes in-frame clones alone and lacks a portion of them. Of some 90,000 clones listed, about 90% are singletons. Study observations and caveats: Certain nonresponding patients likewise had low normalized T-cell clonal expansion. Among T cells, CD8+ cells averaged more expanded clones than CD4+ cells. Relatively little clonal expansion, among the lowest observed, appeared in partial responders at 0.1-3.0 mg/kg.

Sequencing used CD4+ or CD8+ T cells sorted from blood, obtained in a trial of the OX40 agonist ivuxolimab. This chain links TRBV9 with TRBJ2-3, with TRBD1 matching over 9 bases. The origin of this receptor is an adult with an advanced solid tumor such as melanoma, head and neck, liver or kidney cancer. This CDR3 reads CASSGPGQGTQYF. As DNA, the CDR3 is TGTGCCAGCAGCGGTCCGGGACAGGGTACGCAGTATTTT.